This T cell receptor beta chain emerged from a study of T cell responses to AZD1222 COVID-19 vaccine (dated by TCRdb to the early 2020s). For context, the study as a whole: AZD1222 recipients with second doses at about 4 weeks or about 12 weeks were pooled, because spike-specific TCR depth and breadth did not differ between schedules. Trial participants were enrolled by age into subgroups of 18-55, 56-69 and 70-plus years, and roughly 150, 30 and 60 TCR-sequenced participants, respectively, were included in these subgroups. A total of 230 to 250 trial participants underwent TCR sequencing, of whom more than 200 had received two doses of AZD1222 and around 26 had received two doses of the MenACWY control vaccine.

Broader findings and caveats from the paper: The vaccine-associated CD4 TCRs covered the entire spike protein, and the dominant responses fell in regions 160-218 and 743-854. Conclusions about previously exposed vaccinees are limited because only six or seven AZD1222 recipients were SARS-CoV-2 seropositive at baseline. After two AZD1222 doses, spike-specific TCR breadth and depth were significantly higher than at day 0 and than in MenACWY recipients. Because no samples from the day 14 peak response were available, repertoires could be characterized only after the peak T cell response. Participants were mostly white British and included more females than males, and it was suggested by the authors that clonal diversity may have been underestimated. In the small 56-69-year group, the increase in depth fell short of significance, most likely because of low power. Reportedly, almost half of the unique spike-specific TCRs recognized epitopes lying outside the regions that are mutated in the B.1.351 and B.1.1.7 variants.

The CDR3 regions of human TCRbeta chains were analyzed by immunosequencing. The study's processing was this. TCRs in the repertoires were compared against a reference library of SARS-CoV-2-specific TCRs that had been generated with the MIRA antigen-specificity platform. Breadth meant the fraction of unique TCRs that were SARS-CoV-2-associated, whereas depth meant the fraction of total T cells that were SARS-CoV-2-associated. Using the MIRA data, every spike-specific TCR was mapped to the spike region that the TCR reacted to and assigned to either a CD4 or a CD8 class. Log10-transformed breadth and depth values were compared by one-way ANOVA with Sidak's multiple comparisons tests. Drawn from immuneACCESS, this table holds only the in-frame rearrangements with V and J called that TCRdb kept. Clones are partly lost; checked studies trace under half to an unresolved V gene and leave the rest unexplained. The V and J calls and clone size are taken from that table; D and trimming were inferred from the DNA. For this sample the table gives about 120,000 clones, of which 81% were detected only once. Approximately 5% of the sample is taken by the ten largest.

Sequences LGHDT (CDR1) and YNNKEL (CDR2) are obtained from the germline V gene (reference sequence). The CDR3 runs 14 residues from the cysteine to the phenylalanine. Kept here is only the CDR3 DNA, which spans 42 bases and is read in frame from base 1. Trimming takes 4 bases off V and 4 bases off J; junction bases not matched to a gene: 4. Notes on this clone: The clone's antigen remains unknown. No base quality information exists; no much larger clone differs at one position.

This sample's time point label indicates: baseline before first vaccination. Vaccinee samples came from UK trials COV001 and COV002, including a single-blind randomized controlled phase 2/3 trial of AZD1222 (ChAdOx1 nCoV-19) in healthy adults. For TCRbeta chain sequencing, PBMC samples from trial participants were taken at day 0 and at day 28 after the second dose. The starting material was peripheral blood, obtained on day 0 of AZD1222 vaccination. This receptor chain uses TRBV3-1 (or the pseudogene TRBV3-2) and TRBJ1-1; 9 central bases correspond to TRBD1. The TCR originated in an adult in good health. The DNA reads as follows: TGTGCCAGCAGCCCGGACAGGGGAATCACTGAAGCTTTCTTT. Translation gives CASSPDRGITEAFF.